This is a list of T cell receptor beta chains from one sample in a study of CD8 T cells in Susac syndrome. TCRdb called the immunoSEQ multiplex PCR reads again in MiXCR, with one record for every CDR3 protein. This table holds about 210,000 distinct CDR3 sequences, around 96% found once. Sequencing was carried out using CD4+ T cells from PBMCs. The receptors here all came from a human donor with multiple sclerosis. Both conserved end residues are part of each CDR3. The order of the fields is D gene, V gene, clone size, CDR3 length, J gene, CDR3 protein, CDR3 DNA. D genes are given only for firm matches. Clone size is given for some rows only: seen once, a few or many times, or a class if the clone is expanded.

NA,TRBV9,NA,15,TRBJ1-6,CASSPRGAVNSPLHF,TGTGCCAGCAGCCCCCGCGGAGCCGTAAATTCACCCCTCCACTTT
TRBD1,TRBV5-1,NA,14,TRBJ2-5,CASSPGGQAPTQYF,TGCGCCAGCAGCCCCGGGGGACAGGCCCCAACCCAGTACTTC
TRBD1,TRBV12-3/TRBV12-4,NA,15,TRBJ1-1,CASSPQTGPNTEAFF,TGTGCCAGCAGTCCTCAGACAGGGCCGAACACTGAAGCTTTCTTT
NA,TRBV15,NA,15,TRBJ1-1,CATSRVRQTNTEAFF,TGTGCCACCAGCAGAGTCAGACAGACGAACACTGAAGCTTTCTTT
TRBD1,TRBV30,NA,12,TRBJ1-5,CAWATGTQPQHF,TGTGCCTGGGCGACAGGGACTCAGCCCCAGCATTTT
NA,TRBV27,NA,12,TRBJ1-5,CASSGRGQPQHF,TGTGCCAGCAGTGGGAGGGGGCAGCCCCAGCATTTT
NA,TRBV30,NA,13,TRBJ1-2,CACSTGFNYGYTF,TGTGCCTGTTCGACAGGTTTTAACTATGGCTACACCTTC
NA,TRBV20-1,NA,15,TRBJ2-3,CSAGGGAGGTDTQYF,TGCAGTGCGGGAGGAGGCGCCGGTGGCACAGATACGCAGTATTTT
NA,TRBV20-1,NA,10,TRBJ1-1,CSAGQLEAFF,TGCAGTGCTGGACAGCTTGAAGCTTTCTTT
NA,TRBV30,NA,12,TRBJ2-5,CAWGSGRETQYF,TGTGCCTGGGGCAGTGGGCGAGAGACCCAGTACTTC
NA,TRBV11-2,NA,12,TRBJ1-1,CASSLDLGEAFF,TGTGCCAGCAGCTTAGATCTGGGTGAAGCTTTCTTT
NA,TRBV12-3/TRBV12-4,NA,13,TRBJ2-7,CASNRGGSYEQYF,TGTGCCAGCAACAGGGGGGGGTCCTACGAGCAGTACTTC
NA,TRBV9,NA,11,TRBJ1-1,CASSPGGEAFF,TGTGCCAGCAGCCCGGGGGGTGAAGCTTTCTTT
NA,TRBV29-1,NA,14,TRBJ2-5,CSVVRDIPMMGQYF,TGCAGCGTGGTCCGGGACATACCCATGATGGGACAGTACTTC
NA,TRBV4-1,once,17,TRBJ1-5,CASSQVGQVPSNQPQHF,TGCGCCAGCAGCCAAGTAGGTCAAGTCCCTAGCAATCAGCCCCAGCATTTT
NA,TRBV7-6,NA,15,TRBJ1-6,CASSSRSSYNSPLHF,TGTGCCAGCAGCTCACGGAGCTCCTATAATTCACCCCTCCACTTT
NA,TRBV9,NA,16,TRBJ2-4,CASSPGQRLAKNIQYF,TGTGCCAGCAGCCCCGGACAGAGGCTGGCCAAAAACATTCAGTACTTC
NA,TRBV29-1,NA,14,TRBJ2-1,CSVVGVAANNEQFF,TGCAGCGTTGTGGGGGTAGCGGCAAACAATGAGCAGTTCTTC
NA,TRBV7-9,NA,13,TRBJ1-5,CASSPEGIQPQHF,TGTGCCAGCAGCCCGGAGGGGATTCAGCCCCAGCATTTT
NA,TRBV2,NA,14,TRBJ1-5,CASSDRSGNQPQHF,TGTGCCAGCAGTGACCGCAGTGGCAATCAGCCCCAGCATTTT